This TCR beta chain appears in the sequencing data of a study of T cell responses to AZD1222 COVID-19 vaccine. Findings and caveats of the study: Spike regions recognized by vaccine-associated CD4 TCRs spanned the protein, led by 160-218 and 743-854. Close to half of all spike-specific TCRs reportedly target regions of the variants that are unmutated. Among AZD1222 vaccinees, only six were seropositive at baseline. Elevations in Spike-specific TCR breadth and depth followed administration of two AZD1222 doses.

This clone is a singleton in its sample. Its antigen is currently unknown. Germline V lookup: CDR1 MNHEY, CDR2 SVGAGI. This CDR3 has 15 residues. Germline trimming cut 6 bases from V and 8 bases from J; bases unmatched to any gene: 13. TCRdb's table, derived via immunoSEQ multiplex PCR, lists solely in-frame clones and lacks some. The sample includes 80,000 to 130,000 clones, approximately 87% of them seen just once. The input for sequencing was peripheral blood, taken on day 0 of AZD1222 vaccination. This sequence joins TRBV6-5 and TRBJ2-1; 7 nucleotides match TRBD1. This TCR was recovered from an adult in good health. Here the CDR3 reads CASRIQGNKIHEQFF. The CDR3 nucleotides are TGTGCCAGCAGAATACAGGGGAATAAGATCCATGAGCAGTTCTTC.